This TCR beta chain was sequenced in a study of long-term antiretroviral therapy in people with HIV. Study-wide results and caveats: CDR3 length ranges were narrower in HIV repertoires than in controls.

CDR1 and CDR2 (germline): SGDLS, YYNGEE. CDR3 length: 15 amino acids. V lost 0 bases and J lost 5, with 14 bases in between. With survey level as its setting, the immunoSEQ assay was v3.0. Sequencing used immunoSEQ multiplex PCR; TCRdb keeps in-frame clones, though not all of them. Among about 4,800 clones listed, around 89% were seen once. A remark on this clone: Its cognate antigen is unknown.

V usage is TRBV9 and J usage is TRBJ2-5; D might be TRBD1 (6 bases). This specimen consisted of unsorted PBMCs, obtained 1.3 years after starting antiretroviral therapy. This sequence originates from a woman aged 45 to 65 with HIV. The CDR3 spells CASSVGQGFWETQYF. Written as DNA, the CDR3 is TGTGCCAGCAGCGTAGGTCAGGGGTTTTGGGAGACCCAGTACTTC.